The next 30 T cell receptor beta chains were all read from a single sample in a study of graft-versus-host responses after intestinal transplantation. No antigen has been identified for these receptors. Generated by immunoSEQ multiplex PCR, the TCRdb table keeps only in-frame clones and is missing some. The sample includes under 90,000 clones, 90% of them seen just once. The input for sequencing was unstimulated CD8+ T cells sorted from spleen or lymph node cells, taken before transplant. Receptor source: a human donor who was the organ donor for an intestinal transplant.

The CDR3 spells CASSFSGELFF. The CDR3 nucleotides read TGTGCCAGCAGTTTCTCCGGGGAGCTGTTTTTT. The chain couples TRBV27 to TRBJ2-2; D is unclear. Germline V gives CDR1 MNHEY, CDR2 SMNVEV (reference sequence). The CDR3 is made up of 11 amino acids. The germline V and J ends were trimmed by 3 bases and 6 bases, with 2 bases remaining between them.

CDR3 loop: CASSEGEAKNIQYF. CDR3 DNA sequence: TGTGCCAGCAGCGAAGGGGAAGCCAAAAACATTCAGTACTTC. The rearrangement links TRBV11-2 to TRBJ2-4; D may be TRBD1 (5 bases). Trimming removed 5 bases from V and 0 bases from J, with 8 bases in between. Germline V gene sequence: CDR1 SGHAT, CDR2 FQNNGV. The CDR3 covers 14 residues.

The chain uses TRBV4-1 and TRBJ1-4; perhaps TRBD1 as D (6 bases). This CDR3 is 14 amino acids long. Germline CDR1 reads MGHRA; CDR2 reads YSYEKL. V lost 5 bases and J 3 bases, leaving 10 bases between the germline ends. The CDR3 region has the DNA TGCGCCAGCAGCGTCGCAGGGGCTAATGAAAAACTGTTTTTT. Amino acid sequence: CASSVAGANEKLFF.

The CDR3 is CASSQAFRDSYNEQFF. The CDR3 nucleotides read TGTGCCAGCAGCCAGGCTTTCAGGGACTCCTACAATGAGCAGTTCTTC. The genes are TRBV4-2 and TRBJ2-1; TRBD1 might be the D (5 bases). Trimming shortened V by 3 bases and J by 0 bases, and 12 bases separated the two germline ends. The CDR3 length is 16 residues. CDR1 and CDR2 (germline): LGHNA, YNFKEQ.

The CDR3: CATSRDIRNTEAFF. The CDR3, as DNA: TGTGCCACCAGCAGAGATATCAGGAACACTGAAGCTTTCTTT. V usage is TRBV15 and J usage is TRBJ1-1; D is ambiguous. V lost 0 bases and J 1 base, leaving 6 bases between the germline ends. Germline assignment: CDR1 LNHNV and CDR2 YYDKDF (reference sequence). This CDR3 has 14 residues.

This clone was detected once. The junction and the germline gene differ at one end; a read error may be behind it. The chain combines TRBV6-1 with TRBJ1-1, with D uncertain. Germline-derived CDR1 and CDR2 are MNHNS and SASEGT. There are 13 residues in the CDR3. The CDR3 sequence is CASSDGGNAEAFF. CDR3 nucleotides: TGTGCCAGCAGTGATGGAGGGAACGCTGAAGCTTTCTTT.

The V and J genes are TRBV28 and TRBJ1-2; possibly TRBD1 for D (6 bases). V was pared by 7 bases and J by 0 bases, with 9 bases between. The V gene's germline CDR1 is MDHEN and CDR2 SYDVKM. The length of the CDR3 is 13 residues. The CDR3 DNA sequence: TGTGCCAGCAACTCAGGGGCTAACTATGGCTACACCTTC. This translates into CASNSGANYGYTF.

The chain has TRBV6-5 and TRBJ1-1, with D perhaps matching TRBD1 (5 bases). The CDR3 is made up of 16 amino acids. CDR1 and CDR2 from the germline V gene are MNHEY and SVGAGI. V lost 2 bases and J 3 bases, leaving 16 bases between the germline ends. CDR3 region: CASSYPSQGGDTEAFF. CDR3 bases: TGTGCCAGCAGTTACCCCTCACAAGGAGGGGACACTGAAGCTTTCTTT.

The V gene is TRBV30, the J gene TRBJ2-5; 7 nucleotides line up with TRBD2. Trimming removed 1 base from V and 5 bases from J; junction bases left unmatched: 4. Germline V CDR1 and CDR2: GTSNPN, SVGIG (reference sequence). The CDR3 runs to 13 residues. CDR3 DNA sequence: TGTGCCTGGAGTGGCGGGGGATGGGAGACCCAGTACTTC. It yields the protein CAWSGGGWETQYF.

The rearrangement joins TRBV5-6 to TRBJ2-7; the D call may be TRBD1 or TRBD2 (6 bases each). From germline, CDR1 is SGHDT and CDR2 YYEEEE. This CDR3 comprises 14 residues. Trimming took off 4 bases at V and 6 bases at J, with 17 bases between the two ends. The CDR3 region has the DNA TGTGCCAGCAGCACCGGACCTGGAGGGGGCGAGCAGTACGTC. It specifies CASSTGPGGGEQYV.

The chain carries TRBV5-8 and TRBJ2-3; 12 nucleotides match TRBD2. The CDR3 is 16 residues long. With 5 bases clipped from V and 1 base from J, the junction kept 5 bases outside the gene matches. Per germline, CDR1 SGHTS and CDR2 YDEGEE. The CDR3 DNA follows: TGTGCCAGCAGGCAGACTAGCGGGGGACGCACAGATACGCAGTATTTT. Protein product: CASRQTSGGRTDTQYF.

V gene TRBV25-1 combines with J gene TRBJ2-5; no clear D gene. This CDR3 has 16 residues. Germline V gene data show CDR1 as MGHDK and CDR2 as SYGVNS. V lost 1 base and J 4 bases, leaving 16 bases between the germline ends. The CDR3 spells CASSEFAVTVGETQYF. For the CDR3, the DNA is TGTGCCAGCAGTGAATTTGCCGTAACTGTTGGAGAGACCCAGTACTTC. The whole variable domain, filled in from reference TRBV25-1 and TRBJ2-5, reads EADIYQTPRYLVIGTGKKITLECSQTMGHDKMYWYQQDPGMELHLIHYSYGVNSTEKGDLSSESTVSRIRTEHFPLTLESARPSHTSQYLCASSEFAVTVGETQYFGPGTRLLVL.

This rearrangement joins TRBV28 to TRBJ2-5; the match to TRBD2 covers 10 bases. Germline CDR1 MDHEN, CDR2 SYDVKM. The CDR3 runs to 16 residues. Trimming cost V 5 bases and J 9 bases; bases outside gene matches: 15. As DNA, the CDR3 is TGTGCCAGCAGTACACCGTTAGCGGGGGGCCATGGCTCCCAGTACTTC. It translates to CASSTPLAGGHGSQYF.

This rearrangement joins TRBV18 to TRBJ2-1, with D tentatively TRBD2 (6 bases). The V end lost 3 bases, the J end lost 9 bases, and 15 bases lay between the germline ends. Germline V CDR1 and CDR2: KGHSH, LQKENI. This CDR3 region has 14 residues. The DNA for the CDR3 is TGTGCCAGCTCACCCCCAGGGACTTGGGGTGAGCAGTTCTTC. It codes for CASSPPGTWGEQFF.

The chain is built from TRBV6-6 and TRBJ2-7; D is possibly TRBD2 (5 bases). Trimming removed 3 bases from V and 7 bases from J, with 10 bases in between. Germline V gene sequence: CDR1 MNHNY, CDR2 SVGAGI (reference sequence). The CDR3 is 12 residues long. CDR3 DNA sequence: TGTGCCAGCAGTTATCCGGGGTCGGAGCAGTACGTC. Translated: CASSYPGSEQYV.

The chain uses TRBV4-2 and TRBJ1-4; D not resolved. The V and J ends lost 1 base and 5 bases respectively, with 5 bases between them. Germline V lookup: CDR1 LGHNA, CDR2 YNFKEQ. This CDR3 is built from 13 residues. The CDR3 loop reads CASSQVLNEKLFF. CDR3 in DNA: TGTGCCAGCAGCCAAGTTCTGAATGAAAAACTGTTTTTT.

The CDR3 is CASSQPGHKDPNTGELFF. The CDR3 DNA follows: TGCGCCAGCAGCCAACCTGGACACAAAGACCCAAACACCGGGGAGCTGTTTTTT. The chain couples TRBV4-1 to TRBJ2-2; a possible D gene is TRBD1 (5 bases). V gave up 2 bases and J gave up 2 bases, with 18 bases separating them. CDR1 MGHRA and CDR2 YSYEKL come from the germline V gene. The CDR3 is made up of 18 amino acids.

The J gene is TRBJ2-1, the V gene TRBV19; 8 bases are a match to TRBD2. The CDR3 consists of 16 residues. Looked up from germline, CDR1 is LNHDA and CDR2 is SQIVND (reference sequence). After removal of 8 bases from V and 0 bases from J, the junction contained 9 bases not matched to a gene. The CDR3, as DNA: TGTGCCAGTGAACTTAGCGGGGATTACTCCTACAATGAGCAGTTCTTC. Translated, it gives CASELSGDYSYNEQFF. The full variable domain, completed using reference TRBV19 and TRBJ2-1, is DGGITQSPKYLFRKEGQNVTLSCEQNLNHDAMYWYRQDPGQGLRLIYYSQIVNDFQKGDIAEGYSVSREKKESFPLTVTSAQKNPTAFYLCASELSGDYSYNEQFFGPGTRLTVL.

This chain connects TRBV6-1 to TRBJ2-5; TRBD1 aligns across 8 bases. The CDR3 has 14 residues. V lost 2 bases to trimming and J lost 5 bases; unmatched junction nucleotides: 4. Germline V CDR1 and CDR2: MNHNS, SASEGT. CDR3 protein: CASSEHRGIETQYF. CDR3 coding DNA: TGTGCCAGCAGTGAACACAGGGGGATTGAGACCCAGTACTTC.

The V and J genes are TRBV7-9 and TRBJ2-1; D call uncertain. V gave up 5 bases and J gave up 7 bases, with 12 bases separating them. This CDR3 has 13 residues. Germline assignment: CDR1 SEHNR and CDR2 FQNEAQ (reference sequence). The CDR3 sequence is CASSATPQNEQFF. The DNA of the CDR3 is TGTGCCAGCAGCGCGACACCCCAAAATGAGCAGTTCTTC.

The rearrangement links TRBV6-5 to TRBJ1-3; no clear D. CDR1 and CDR2 from the germline V gene are MNHEY and SVGAGI. The ends were cut back, 2 bases at V and 0 bases at J, with 5 bases in the middle. The length of the CDR3 is 14 residues. CDR3 nucleotide sequence: TGTGCCAGCAGTTACCTGAGCTCTGGAAACACCATATATTTT. This gives the protein CASSYLSSGNTIYF.

The chain carries TRBV7-8 and TRBJ1-1, with TRBD1 matching over 7 bases. Trimming cost V 5 bases and J 1 base; bases outside gene matches: 10. The germline gives CDR1 SGHVS, CDR2 FQNEAQ. The CDR3 is 16 residues long. The DNA of the CDR3 is TGTGCCAGCAGCGCCCGGCGGACAGGAACGAACACTGAAGCTTTCTTT. Its translation: CASSARRTGTNTEAFF.

V and J are TRBV7-9 and TRBJ2-3; 9 nucleotides match TRBD2. The V and J ends lost 6 bases and 0 bases, in that order; junction bases with no gene match: 13. The CDR3 runs to 18 residues. Per the germline V gene, CDR1 is SEHNR and CDR2 is FQNEAQ (reference sequence). The CDR3 sequence: CASRSPLSGGPSTDTQYF. The CDR3 nucleotides read TGTGCCAGCAGATCCCCCCTTAGCGGGGGCCCTAGCACAGATACGCAGTATTTT.

CDR3 coding DNA: TGTGCCAGCAGTTTATATCCAGGGAGGGGCGAACCTGTACTTTATGGCTACACCTTC. It specifies CASSLYPGRGEPVLYGYTF. V and J are TRBV27 and TRBJ1-2, with a possible D match to TRBD1 (5 bases). The V end lost 1 base, the J end lost 5 bases, and 26 bases lay between the germline ends. Germline V gene lookup returns CDR1 MNHEY and CDR2 SMNVEV (reference sequence). This CDR3 spans 19 amino acids.

V is TRBV11-2 and J is TRBJ2-2; 7 nucleotides agree with TRBD2. The ends lost 2 bases at V and 13 bases at J; junction bases unmatched: 10. CDR1 is SGHAT and CDR2 is FQNNGV in the germline V gene. This CDR3 comprises 14 residues. The CDR3 here is CASSLSVRGEGLFF. CDR3 sequence (DNA): TGTGCCAGCAGCTTATCGGTCCGCGGGGAGGGGCTGTTTTTT.

The gene calls are TRBV6-5 and TRBJ1-4; possible D gene TRBD1, 5 bases. Germline CDR1 reads MNHEY; CDR2 reads SVGAGI. The CDR3 totals 14 residues. V was cut by 5 bases and J by 7 bases, with 14 bases left in between. The CDR3 region has the DNA TGTGCCAGCAGTGACCGGGGGGAGGGTGAAAAACTGTTTTTT. Translating gives CASSDRGEGEKLFF.

The rearrangement links TRBV4-1 to TRBJ1-5; unclear D gene. The CDR3 length is 14 residues. Trimming took off 0 bases at V and 6 bases at J, with 9 bases between the two ends. In germline, CDR1 is MGHRA, CDR2 YSYEKL. The CDR3 loop is CASSQDEGIQPQHF. The CDR3, as DNA: TGCGCCAGCAGCCAAGACGAGGGAATTCAGCCCCAGCATTTT.

This chain uses TRBV27 with TRBJ2-3; 9 bases agree with TRBD2. The CDR3 is 16 amino acids. CDR1 and CDR2 (germline): MNHEY, SMNVEV (reference sequence). V lost 3 bases to trimming and J lost 0 bases; unmatched junction nucleotides: 4. The CDR3 here is CASSFRLADSTDTQYF. The CDR3 bases are TGTGCCAGCAGTTTCCGACTAGCGGATAGCACAGATACGCAGTATTTT.

The chain combines TRBV7-8 with TRBJ2-7, with D perhaps matching TRBD2 (6 bases). Germline CDR1 is SGHVS and CDR2 is FQNEAQ. Trimming removed 0 bases from V and 4 bases from J, with 13 bases in between. CDR3 length: 15 residues. The CDR3: CASSLAAGRFYEQYV. The CDR3 DNA is TGTGCCAGCAGCTTAGCGGCGGGACGGTTTTACGAGCAGTACGTC.

J is TRBJ1-2 and V is TRBV7-2, with TRBD1 matching 8 bases. The length of the CDR3 is 17 residues. Trimming at V came to 2 bases and at J to 0 bases, leaving 8 bases not matched to a gene. The germline CDR1 and CDR2 sequences are SGHTA and FQGNSA. The CDR3 spells CASSLLGQEAPNYGYTF. The CDR3 DNA reads TGTGCCAGCAGCTTACTGGGACAGGAGGCCCCTAACTATGGCTACACCTTC.